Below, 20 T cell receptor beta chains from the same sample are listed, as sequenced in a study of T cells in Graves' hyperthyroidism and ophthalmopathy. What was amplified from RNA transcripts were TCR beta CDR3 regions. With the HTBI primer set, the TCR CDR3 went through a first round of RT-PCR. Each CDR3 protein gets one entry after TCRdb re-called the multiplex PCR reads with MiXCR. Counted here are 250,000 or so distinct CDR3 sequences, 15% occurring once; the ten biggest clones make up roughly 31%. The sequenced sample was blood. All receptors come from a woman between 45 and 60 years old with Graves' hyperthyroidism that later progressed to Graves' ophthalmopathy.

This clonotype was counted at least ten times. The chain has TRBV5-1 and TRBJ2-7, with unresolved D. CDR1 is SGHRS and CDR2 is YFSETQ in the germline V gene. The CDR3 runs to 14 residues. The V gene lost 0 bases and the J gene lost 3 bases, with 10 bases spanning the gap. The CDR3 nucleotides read TGCGCCAGCAGCTTGGGACAAAGGGACTACGAGCAGTACTTC. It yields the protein CASSLGQRDYEQYF.

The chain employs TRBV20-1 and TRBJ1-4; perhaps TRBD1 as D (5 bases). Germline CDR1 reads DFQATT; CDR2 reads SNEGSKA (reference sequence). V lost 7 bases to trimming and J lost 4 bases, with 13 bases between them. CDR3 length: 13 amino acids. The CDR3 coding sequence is TGCAGTGTCCAGACAGTGCTTAATGAAAAACTGTTTTTT. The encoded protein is CSVQTVLNEKLFF.

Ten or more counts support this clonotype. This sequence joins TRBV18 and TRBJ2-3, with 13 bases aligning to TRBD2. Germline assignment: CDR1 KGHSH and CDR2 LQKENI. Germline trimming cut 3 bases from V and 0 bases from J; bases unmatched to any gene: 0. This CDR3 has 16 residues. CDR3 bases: TGTGCCAGCTCACCGGGACTAGCGGGAAGCACAGATACGCAGTATTTT. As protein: CASSPGLAGSTDTQYF.

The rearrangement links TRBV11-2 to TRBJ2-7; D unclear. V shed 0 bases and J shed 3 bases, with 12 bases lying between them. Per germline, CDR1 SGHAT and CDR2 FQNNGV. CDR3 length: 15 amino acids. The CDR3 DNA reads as TGTGCCAGCAGCTTAGAGAGTGTCAGAAACTACGAGCAGTACTTC. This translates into CASSLESVRNYEQYF.

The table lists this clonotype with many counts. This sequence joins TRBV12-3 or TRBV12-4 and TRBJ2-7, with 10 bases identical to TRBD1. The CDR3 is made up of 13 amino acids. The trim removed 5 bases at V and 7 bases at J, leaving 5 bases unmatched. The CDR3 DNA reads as TGTGCCAGCAGTGGACAGGGGGTAGGGGAGCAGTACTTC. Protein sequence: CASSGQGVGEQYF.

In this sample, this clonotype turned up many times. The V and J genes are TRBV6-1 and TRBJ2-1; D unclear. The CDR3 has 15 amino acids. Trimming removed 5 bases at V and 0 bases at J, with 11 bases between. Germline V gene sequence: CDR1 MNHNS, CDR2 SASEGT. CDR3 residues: CASSRLRSSYNEQFF. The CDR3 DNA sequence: TGTGCCAGCAGTAGATTGCGAAGCTCCTACAATGAGCAGTTCTTC.

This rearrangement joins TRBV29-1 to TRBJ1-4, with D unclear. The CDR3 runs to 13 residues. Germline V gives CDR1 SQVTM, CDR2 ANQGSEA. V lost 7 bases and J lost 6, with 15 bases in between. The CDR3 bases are TGCAGCGCTTTGAAGAAGCTCGATGAAAAACTGTTTTTT. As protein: CSALKKLDEKLFF.

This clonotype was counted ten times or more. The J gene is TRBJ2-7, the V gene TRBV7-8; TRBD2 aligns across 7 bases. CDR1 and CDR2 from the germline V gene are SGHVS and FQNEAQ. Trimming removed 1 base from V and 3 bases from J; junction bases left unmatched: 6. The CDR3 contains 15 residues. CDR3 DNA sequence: TGTGCCAGCAGCTTAGGGTCTAGCGGAAACTACGAGCAGTACTTC. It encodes CASSLGSSGNYEQYF.

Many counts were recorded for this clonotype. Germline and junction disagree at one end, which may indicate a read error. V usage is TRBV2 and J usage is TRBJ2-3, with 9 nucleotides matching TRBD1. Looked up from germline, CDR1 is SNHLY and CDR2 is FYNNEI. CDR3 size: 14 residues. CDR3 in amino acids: CASSGDRGSDTQYF. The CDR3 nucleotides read TGCGCCAGCAGCGGAGACAGGGGGTCAGATACGCAGTATTTT.

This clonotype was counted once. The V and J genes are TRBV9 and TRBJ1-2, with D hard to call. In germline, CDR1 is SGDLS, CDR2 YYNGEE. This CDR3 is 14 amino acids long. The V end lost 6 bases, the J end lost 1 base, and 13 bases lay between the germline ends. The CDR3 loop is CASTEGGGNYGYTF. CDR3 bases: TGTGCCAGCACCGAGGGCGGTGGTAACTATGGCTACACCTTC. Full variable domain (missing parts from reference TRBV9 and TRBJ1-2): DSGVTQTPKHLITATGQRVTLRCSPRSGDLSVYWYQQSLDQGLQFLIQYYNGEERAKGNILERFSAQQFPDLHSELNLSSLELGDSALYFCASTEGGGNYGYTFGSGTRLTVV.

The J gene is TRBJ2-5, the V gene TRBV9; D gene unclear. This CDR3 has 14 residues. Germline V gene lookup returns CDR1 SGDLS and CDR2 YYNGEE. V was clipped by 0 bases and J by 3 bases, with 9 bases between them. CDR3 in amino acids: CASSVDQREETQYF. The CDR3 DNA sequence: TGTGCCAGCAGCGTAGACCAGCGTGAAGAGACCCAGTACTTC.

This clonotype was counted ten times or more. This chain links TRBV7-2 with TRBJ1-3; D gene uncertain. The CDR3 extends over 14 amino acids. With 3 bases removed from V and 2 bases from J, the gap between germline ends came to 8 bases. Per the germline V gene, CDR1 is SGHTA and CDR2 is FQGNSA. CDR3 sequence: CASSFKWPGNTIYF. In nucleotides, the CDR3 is TGTGCCAGCAGCTTTAAGTGGCCTGGAAACACCATATATTTT.

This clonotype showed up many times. CDR3 in amino acids: CASSGEQENSPLHF. The CDR3 bases are TGTGCCAGCAGTGGTGAACAGGAGAATTCACCCCTCCACTTT. J is TRBJ1-6 and V is TRBV6-1, with D possibly TRBD1 on 5 matching bases. The CDR3 totals 14 residues. CDR1 and CDR2 from the germline V gene are MNHNS and SASEGT. Trimming removed 4 bases at V and 7 bases at J, with 11 bases between.

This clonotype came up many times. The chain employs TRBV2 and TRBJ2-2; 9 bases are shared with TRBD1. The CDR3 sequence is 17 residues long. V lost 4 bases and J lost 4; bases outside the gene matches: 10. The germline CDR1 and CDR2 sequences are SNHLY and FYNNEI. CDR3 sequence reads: CASSGYTGGVFTGELFF. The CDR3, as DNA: TGTGCCAGCAGTGGATACACAGGGGGCGTCTTCACCGGGGAGCTGTTTTTT.

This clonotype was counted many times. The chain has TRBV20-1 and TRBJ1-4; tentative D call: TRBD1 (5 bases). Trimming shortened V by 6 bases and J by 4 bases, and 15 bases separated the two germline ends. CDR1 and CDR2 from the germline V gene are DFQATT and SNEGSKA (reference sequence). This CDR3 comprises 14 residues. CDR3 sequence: CSALYAGLNEKLFF. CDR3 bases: TGCAGTGCCCTCTACGCGGGGCTTAATGAAAAACTGTTTTTT.

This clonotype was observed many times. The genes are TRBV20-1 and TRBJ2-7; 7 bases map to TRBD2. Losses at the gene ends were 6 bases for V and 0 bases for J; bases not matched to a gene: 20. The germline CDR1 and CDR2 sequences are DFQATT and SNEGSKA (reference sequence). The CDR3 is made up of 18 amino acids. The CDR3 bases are TGCAGTGCCCAAACAGTTGGGGGGGGAGGGTCAAACTCCTACGAGCAGTACTTC. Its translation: CSAQTVGGGGSNSYEQYF.

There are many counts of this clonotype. This CDR3 is CASEAGEPRVAEAFF. CDR3 coding DNA: TGTGCCAGCGAGGCAGGGGAACCCCGCGTCGCTGAAGCTTTCTTT. The chain recombines TRBV2 with TRBJ1-1; the D gene is possibly TRBD1 (6 bases). The ends were cut back, 8 bases at V and 6 bases at J, with 22 bases in the middle. The CDR3 loop spans 15 amino acids. CDR1 is SNHLY and CDR2 is FYNNEI in the germline V gene.

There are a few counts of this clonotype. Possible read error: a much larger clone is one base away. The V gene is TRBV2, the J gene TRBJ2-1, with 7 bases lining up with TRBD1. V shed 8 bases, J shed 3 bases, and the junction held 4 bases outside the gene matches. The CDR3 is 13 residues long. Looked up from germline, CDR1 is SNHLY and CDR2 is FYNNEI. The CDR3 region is CASARDSYNEQFF. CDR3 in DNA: TGTGCCAGCGCCCGGGACAGCTACAATGAGCAGTTCTTC.

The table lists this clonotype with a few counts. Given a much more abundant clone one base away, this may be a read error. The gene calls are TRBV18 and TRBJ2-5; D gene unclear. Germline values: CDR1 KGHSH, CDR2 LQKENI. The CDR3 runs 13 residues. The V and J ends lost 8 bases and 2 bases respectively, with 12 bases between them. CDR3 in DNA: TGTGCCAGCCCCCCAGAGTTACAAGAGACCCAGTACTTC. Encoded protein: CASPPELQETQYF. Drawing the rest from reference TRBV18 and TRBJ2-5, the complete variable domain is NAGVMQNPRHLVRRRGQEARLRCSPMKGHSHVYWYRQLPEEGLKFMVYLQKENIIDESGMPKERFSAEFPKEGPSILRIQQVVRGDSAAYFCASPPELQETQYFGPGTRLLVL.

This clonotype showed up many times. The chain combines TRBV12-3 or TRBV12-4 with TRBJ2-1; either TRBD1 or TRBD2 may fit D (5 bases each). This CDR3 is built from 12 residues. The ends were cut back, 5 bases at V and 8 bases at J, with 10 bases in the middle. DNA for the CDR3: TGTGCCAGCAGTCCCCGGGACCATGAGCAGTTCTTC. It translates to CASSPRDHEQFF.